These T cell receptor beta chains were read from a single sample in a study of cytomegalovirus exposure and HLA in healthy donors. Generated by immunoSEQ multiplex PCR, the TCRdb table keeps only in-frame clones and is missing some. The sample consists of 150,000 to 200,000 clones, around 83% of them appearing once. What was sequenced was PBMCs. Receptors originate from a woman aged 25 to 39 in good health and CMV-seropositive. The CDR3 runs from the conserved cysteine through the conserved F or W. The D gene is left open where the match is weak. A row's size may be missing; if present it is once, few, many or a size class.

J	size	D	length	V	CDR3	DNA
TRBJ2-7	NA	NA	16	TRBV5-4	CASSLRTAPAWGEQYF	TGTGCCAGCAGCTTGAGGACAGCTCCCGCCTGGGGCGAGCAGTACTTC
TRBJ2-5	NA	TRBD1	15	TRBV5-1	CASSFTSGQRETQYF	TGCGCCAGCAGCTTCACTTCGGGACAGCGAGAGACCCAGTACTTC
TRBJ2-1	NA	TRBD2	19	TRBV6-1	CASSGRGTSGSTSNNEQFF	TGTGCCAGCAGTGGTCGCGGGACTAGCGGGAGTACGTCAAACAATGAGCAGTTCTTC
TRBJ2-1	NA	NA	14	TRBV7-6	CASSLAGQSNEQFF	TGTGCCAGCAGCCTCGCGGGACAGTCCAATGAGCAGTTCTTC
TRBJ1-2	NA	NA	13	TRBV28	CASSLISRGGYTF	TGTGCCAGCAGTTTGATCTCTCGAGGGGGCTACACCTTC
TRBJ1-2	NA	NA	14	TRBV6-5	CASTINRSTRGYTF	TGTGCCAGCACCATCAACCGTTCAACGCGGGGCTACACCTTC
TRBJ1-5	NA	NA	15	TRBV19	CASIPRQGGNQPQHF	TGTGCCAGTATCCCTCGACAAGGCGGCAATCAGCCCCAGCATTTT
TRBJ2-7	few	NA	16	TRBV25-1	CASSDPRGGASYEQYF	TGTGCCAGCAGTGACCCCCGCGGAGGAGCCTCCTACGAGCAGTACTTC
TRBJ1-1	once	TRBD1	13	TRBV18	CASSGQGGTEAFF	TGTGCCAGCTCAGGTCAGGGGGGCACTGAAGCTTTCTTT
TRBJ1-2	NA	NA	17	TRBV19	CASRPPGHHSLKDGYTF	TGTGCCAGTAGGCCGCCGGGACACCACTCATTAAAGGATGGCTACACCTTC
TRBJ2-3	NA	TRBD1	16	TRBV5-1	CASSLARDRVSDTQYF	TGCGCCAGCAGCTTGGCGAGGGACAGGGTTTCAGATACGCAGTATTTT
TRBJ1-2	NA	TRBD1	16	TRBV2	CASSELGQGAYYGYTF	TGTGCCAGCAGTGAATTGGGACAGGGCGCCTACTATGGCTACACCTTC
TRBJ2-3	NA	TRBD1	15	TRBV4-2	CASSQVEGAADTQYF	TGTGCCAGCAGCCAAGTCGAGGGGGCTGCGGATACGCAGTATTTT
TRBJ2-3	NA	NA	14	TRBV6-6	CASKEEWVTDTQYF	TGTGCCAGCAAAGAGGAATGGGTCACAGATACGCAGTATTTT
TRBJ2-3	NA	TRBD2	15	TRBV9	CASSVGLADTDTQYF	TGTGCCAGCAGCGTAGGACTAGCGGACACAGATACGCAGTATTTT
TRBJ1-2	few	NA	15	TRBV5-4	CASSLDPGEGYGYTF	TGTGCCAGCAGCTTGGATCCAGGGGAGGGCTATGGCTACACCTTC
TRBJ2-7	NA	TRBD2	15	TRBV2	CASKLAGGRSYEQYF	TGTGCCAGCAAACTAGCGGGGGGCCGCTCCTACGAGCAGTACTTC
TRBJ1-2	NA	NA	14	TRBV6-1	CASSELGEGYGYTF	TGTGCCAGCAGTGAATTAGGGGAAGGCTATGGCTACACCTTC
TRBJ2-6	NA	NA	16	TRBV5-1	CASSLGPNSGANVLTF	TGCGCCAGCAGCTTGGGGCCGAACTCTGGGGCCAACGTCCTGACTTTC
TRBJ1-1	few	NA	11	TRBV28	CASSSGIEAFF	TGTGCCAGCAGTTCGGGGATTGAAGCTTTCTTT
TRBJ2-5	NA	NA	14	TRBV7-2	CASSFGRAQETQYF	TGTGCCAGCAGCTTCGGCAGGGCTCAAGAGACCCAGTACTTC
TRBJ1-1	NA	NA	15	TRBV6-5	CASSYGGEVNTEAFF	TGTGCCAGCAGTTACGGGGGCGAAGTGAACACTGAAGCTTTCTTT
TRBJ2-6	NA	NA	15	TRBV6-5	CASSSVRSGANVLTF	TGTGCCAGCAGTTCCGTCCGCTCTGGGGCCAACGTCCTGACTTTC
TRBJ1-1	NA	NA	12	TRBV5-4	CASHTGYTEAFF	TGTGCCAGCCACACAGGGTACACTGAAGCTTTCTTT
TRBJ2-7	NA	TRBD1	16	TRBV7-9	CASSSYRGEPSYEQYF	TGTGCCAGCAGCTCCTACAGGGGGGAACCTTCCTACGAGCAGTACTTC
TRBJ2-1	NA	TRBD2	14	TRBV6-1	CASQRREGYNEQFF	TGTGCCAGCCAACGGCGGGAGGGCTACAATGAGCAGTTCTTC
TRBJ1-5	NA	NA	12	TRBV6-5	CASSSPPRPQHF	TGTGCCAGCAGTTCCCCCCCGCGGCCCCAGCATTTT
TRBJ1-1	NA	TRBD1	14	TRBV14	CASSSRGLGTEAFF	TGTGCCAGCAGCTCCAGGGGGCTAGGGACTGAAGCTTTCTTT